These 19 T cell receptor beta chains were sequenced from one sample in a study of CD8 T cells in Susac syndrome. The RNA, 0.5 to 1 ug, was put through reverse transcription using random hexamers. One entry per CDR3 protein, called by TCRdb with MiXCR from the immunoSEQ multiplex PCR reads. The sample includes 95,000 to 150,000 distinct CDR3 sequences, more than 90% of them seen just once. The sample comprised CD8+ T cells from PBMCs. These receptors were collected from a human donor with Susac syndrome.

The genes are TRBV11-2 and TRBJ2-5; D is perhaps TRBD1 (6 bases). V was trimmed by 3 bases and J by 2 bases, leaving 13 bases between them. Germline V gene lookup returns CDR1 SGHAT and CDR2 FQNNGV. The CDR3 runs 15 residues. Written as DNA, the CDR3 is TGTGCCAGCAGCTTCCCCGGGACACCGCAAGAGACCCAGTACTTC. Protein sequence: CASSFPGTPQETQYF.

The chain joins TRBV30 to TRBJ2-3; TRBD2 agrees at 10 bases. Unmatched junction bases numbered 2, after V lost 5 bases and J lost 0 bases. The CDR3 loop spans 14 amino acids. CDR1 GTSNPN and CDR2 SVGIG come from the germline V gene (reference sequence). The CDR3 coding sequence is TGTGCCTGGGTACTAGCGGGGAGCACAGATACGCAGTATTTT. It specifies CAWVLAGSTDTQYF. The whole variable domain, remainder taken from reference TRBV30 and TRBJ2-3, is SQTIHQWPATLVQPVGSPLSLECTVEGTSNPNLYWYRQAAGRGLQLLFYSVGIGQISSEVPQNLSASRPQDRQFILSSKKLLLSDSGFYLCAWVLAGSTDTQYFGPGTRLTVL.

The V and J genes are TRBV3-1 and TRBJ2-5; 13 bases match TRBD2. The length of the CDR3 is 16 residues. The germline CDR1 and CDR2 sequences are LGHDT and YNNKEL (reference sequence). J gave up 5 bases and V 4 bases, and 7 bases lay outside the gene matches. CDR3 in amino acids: CASSPTTSGGMETQYF. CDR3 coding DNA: TGTGCCAGCAGCCCGACGACTAGCGGGGGGATGGAGACCCAGTACTTC.

The CDR3 loop reads CASSRQSRDGDGYTF. CDR3 nucleotides: TGTGCCAGCAGCCGCCAGTCCAGGGACGGTGATGGCTACACCTTC. The V call is TRBV6-5, the J call TRBJ1-2, with TRBD1 as a possible D gene (5 bases). CDR3 length: 15 amino acids. V was clipped by 6 bases and J by 6 bases, with 20 bases between them. CDR1 and CDR2 (germline): MNHEY, SVGAGI.

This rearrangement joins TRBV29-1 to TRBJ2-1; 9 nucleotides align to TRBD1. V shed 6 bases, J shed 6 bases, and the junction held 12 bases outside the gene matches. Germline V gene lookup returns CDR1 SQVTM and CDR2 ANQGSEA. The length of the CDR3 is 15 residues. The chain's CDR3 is CSVIFRDRASNEQFF. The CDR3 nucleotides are TGCAGCGTAATCTTCCGGGACAGGGCAAGCAATGAGCAGTTCTTC.

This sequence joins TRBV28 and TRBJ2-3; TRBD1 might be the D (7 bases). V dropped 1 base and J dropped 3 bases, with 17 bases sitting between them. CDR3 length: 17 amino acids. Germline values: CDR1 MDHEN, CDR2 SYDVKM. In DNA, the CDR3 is TGTGCCAGCAGTTTATCCGGGATCAGGGGGACTACAGATACGCAGTATTTT. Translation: CASSLSGIRGTTDTQYF.

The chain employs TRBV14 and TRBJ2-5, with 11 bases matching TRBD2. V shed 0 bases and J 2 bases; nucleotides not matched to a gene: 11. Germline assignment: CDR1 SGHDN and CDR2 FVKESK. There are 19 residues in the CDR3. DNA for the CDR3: TGTGCCAGCAGCCAAGAGAGCGACTTAGCGGGAGGGCTGCAAGAGACCCAGTACTTC. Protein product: CASSQESDLAGGLQETQYF.

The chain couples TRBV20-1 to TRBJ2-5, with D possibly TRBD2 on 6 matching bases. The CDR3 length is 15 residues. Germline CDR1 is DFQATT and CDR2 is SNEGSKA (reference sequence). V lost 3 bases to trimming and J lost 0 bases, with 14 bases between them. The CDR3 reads CSASGLAYNQETQYF. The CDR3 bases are TGCAGTGCTAGTGGGCTAGCGTATAACCAAGAGACCCAGTACTTC.

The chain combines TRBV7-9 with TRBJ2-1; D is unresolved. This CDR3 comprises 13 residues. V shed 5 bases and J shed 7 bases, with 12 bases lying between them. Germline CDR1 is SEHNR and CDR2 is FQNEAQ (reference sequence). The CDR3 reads CASSPSGSNEQFF. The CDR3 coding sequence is TGTGCCAGCAGCCCCTCTGGTTCGAATGAGCAGTTCTTC.

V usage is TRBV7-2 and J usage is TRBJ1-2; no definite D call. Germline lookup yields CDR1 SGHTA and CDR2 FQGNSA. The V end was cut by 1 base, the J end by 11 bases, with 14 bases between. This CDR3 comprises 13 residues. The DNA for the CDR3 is TGTGCCAGCAGCTTAGTGGGTATCCTTAGATACACCTTC. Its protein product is CASSLVGILRYTF. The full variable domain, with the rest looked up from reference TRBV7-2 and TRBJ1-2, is GAGVSQSPSNKVTEKGKDVELRCDPISGHTALYWYRQSLGQGLEFLIYFQGNSAPDKSGLPSDRFSAERTGGSVSTLTIQRTQQEDSAVYLCASSLVGILRYTFGSGTRLTVV.

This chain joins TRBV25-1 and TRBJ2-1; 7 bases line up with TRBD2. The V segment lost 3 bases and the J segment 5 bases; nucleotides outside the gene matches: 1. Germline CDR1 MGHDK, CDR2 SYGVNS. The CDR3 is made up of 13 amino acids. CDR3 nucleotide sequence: TGTGCCAGCAGTGAGCGGGAGAACAATGAGCAGTTCTTC. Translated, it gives CASSERENNEQFF.

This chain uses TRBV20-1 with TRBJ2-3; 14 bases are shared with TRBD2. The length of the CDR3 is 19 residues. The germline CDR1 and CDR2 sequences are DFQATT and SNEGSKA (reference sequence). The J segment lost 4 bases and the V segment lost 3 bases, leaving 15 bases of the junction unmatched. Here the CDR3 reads CSARADLTSGRAAADTQYF. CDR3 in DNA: TGCAGTGCTAGGGCGGACCTGACTAGCGGGAGGGCCGCGGCAGATACGCAGTATTTT.

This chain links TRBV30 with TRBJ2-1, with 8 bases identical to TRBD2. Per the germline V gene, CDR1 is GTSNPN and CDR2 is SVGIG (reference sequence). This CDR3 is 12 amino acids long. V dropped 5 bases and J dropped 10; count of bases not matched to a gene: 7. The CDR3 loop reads CAWGGLVGEQFF. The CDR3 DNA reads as TGTGCCTGGGGGGGACTAGTTGGCGAGCAGTTCTTC.

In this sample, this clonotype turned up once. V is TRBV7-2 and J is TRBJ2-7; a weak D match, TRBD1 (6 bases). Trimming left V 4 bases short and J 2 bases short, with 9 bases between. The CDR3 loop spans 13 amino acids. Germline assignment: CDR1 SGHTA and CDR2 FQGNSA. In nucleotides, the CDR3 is TGTGCCAGCAGCTCAAAGGGGGCCTACGAGCAGTACTTC. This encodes CASSSKGAYEQYF.

CDR3 sequence (DNA): TGTGCCAGCAGTCCCCCCGGGACAGACTATGGCTACACCTTC. Amino acid sequence: CASSPPGTDYGYTF. The V and J genes are TRBV28 and TRBJ1-2, with 7 bases aligning to TRBD1. The CDR3 runs to 14 residues. After removal of 5 bases from V and 3 bases from J, the junction contained 6 bases not matched to a gene. Germline CDR1 is MDHEN and CDR2 is SYDVKM.

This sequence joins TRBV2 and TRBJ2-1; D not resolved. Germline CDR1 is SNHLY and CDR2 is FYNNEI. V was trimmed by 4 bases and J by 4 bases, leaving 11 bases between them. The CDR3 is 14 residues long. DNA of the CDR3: TGTGCCAGCAGTGTAGGAGCGTATTACAATGAGCAGTTCTTC. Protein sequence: CASSVGAYYNEQFF.

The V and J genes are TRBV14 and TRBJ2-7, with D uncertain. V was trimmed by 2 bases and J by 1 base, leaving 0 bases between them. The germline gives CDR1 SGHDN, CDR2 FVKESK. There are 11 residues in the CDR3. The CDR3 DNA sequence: TGTGCCAGCAGCCAATCCTACGAGCAGTACTTC. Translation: CASSQSYEQYF.

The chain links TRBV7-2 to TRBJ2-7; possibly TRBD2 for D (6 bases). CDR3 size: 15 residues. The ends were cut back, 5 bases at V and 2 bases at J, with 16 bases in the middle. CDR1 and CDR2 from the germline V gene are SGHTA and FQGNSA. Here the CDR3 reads CASSPLGGSAYEQYF. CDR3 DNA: TGTGCCAGCAGCCCTCTCGGGGGAAGTGCCTACGAGCAGTACTTC.

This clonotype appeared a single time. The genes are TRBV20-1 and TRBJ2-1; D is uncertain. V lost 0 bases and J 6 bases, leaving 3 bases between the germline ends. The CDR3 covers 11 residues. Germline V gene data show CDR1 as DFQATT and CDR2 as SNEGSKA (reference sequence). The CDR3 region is CSARDLNEQFF. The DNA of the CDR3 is TGCAGTGCTAGAGATCTCAATGAGCAGTTCTTC.